Shown below are 24 T cell receptor beta chains from a single sample sequenced in a study of cytomegalovirus exposure and HLA in healthy donors (dated by TCRdb to about 2017). To prepare the library, the immunoSEQ multiplex PCR assay was applied. For the multiplex PCR, a mixture combining 60 forward primers for TCR Vbeta segments and 13 reverse primers for TCR Jbeta segments was used. As stored in TCRdb, this immuneACCESS dataset retains in-frame rearrangements with V and J assigned. A fraction of the clones does not appear; measured against another copy, unresolved V genes explain less than half of the discrepancy, and the remainder lacks a known reason. The sample table holds some 100,000 clones, of which roughly three quarters were seen once. Around 4% of the sample is taken by the ten largest. The sequenced sample was PBMCs. The receptor set was obtained from a female donor in good health and CMV-seropositive.

This clone has more than one count but fewer than ten. The V and J genes are TRBV6-5 and TRBJ1-1; TRBD1 is a possible D gene (5 bases). Germline CDR1 reads MNHEY; CDR2 reads SVGAGI. Trimming cost V 7 bases and J 4 bases, with 10 bases left between them. This CDR3 comprises 12 residues. The CDR3 DNA follows: TGTGCCAGCAAGCAGGGTCCCACTGAAGCTTTCTTT. This encodes CASKQGPTEAFF.

DNA for the CDR3: TGCGCCAGCAGCACCACGGTAGGGGGGGCGGGAGTAGCGGACAATGAGCAGTTCTTC. The encoded protein is CASSTTVGGAGVADNEQFF. The genes are TRBV4-1 and TRBJ2-1; the D gene is possibly TRBD2 (7 bases). CDR1 and CDR2 (germline): MGHRA, YSYEKL. The CDR3 is 19 amino acids. With 5 bases removed from V and 5 bases from J, the gap between germline ends came to 28 bases.

The chain carries TRBV6-4 and TRBJ2-1, with 12 bases lining up with TRBD2. The J segment lost 6 bases and the V segment lost 0 bases, leaving 0 bases of the junction unmatched. The CDR3 is made up of 15 amino acids. Germline-derived CDR1 and CDR2 are MRHNA and SNTAGT. The CDR3 sequence: CASSDSTSGSNEQFF. CDR3 sequence (DNA): TGTGCCAGCAGTGACTCGACTAGCGGGAGCAATGAGCAGTTCTTC.

This chain connects TRBV5-6 to TRBJ2-7, with TRBD1 matching 12 bases. V dropped 0 bases and J dropped 3; count of bases not matched to a gene: 7. Germline-derived CDR1 and CDR2 are SGHDT and YYEEEE. The CDR3 spans 17 residues. DNA for the CDR3: TGTGCCAGCAGCTTGGCCATGGGACAGGGGGCGGACTACGAGCAGTACTTC. It specifies CASSLAMGQGADYEQYF.

This clone was found a few times. The V call is TRBV5-1, the J call TRBJ2-4; TRBD2 aligns across 7 bases. This CDR3 contains 16 residues. The V gene end was trimmed by 0 bases and the J gene end by 0 bases; junction bases not matched to a gene: 3. Per the germline V gene, CDR1 is SGHRS and CDR2 is YFSETQ. CDR3 region: CASSLGGGSAKNIQYF. The CDR3 nucleotides read TGCGCCAGCAGCTTGGGGGGAGGGTCAGCCAAAAACATTCAGTACTTC.

This clone showed up just a few times. The chain has TRBV9 and TRBJ1-5; 7 bases are shared with TRBD1. The CDR3 runs 14 residues. V shed 3 bases, J shed 1 base, and the junction held 1 base outside the gene matches. From germline, CDR1 is SGDLS and CDR2 YYNGEE. CDR3 bases: TGTGCCAGCAGCGAGGGACAGAGCAATCAGCCCCAGCATTTT. Translating it yields CASSEGQSNQPQHF.

This clone was seen once. V is TRBV6-5 and J is TRBJ1-2, with 7 positions matching TRBD1. After removal of 7 bases from V and 6 bases from J, the junction contained 8 bases not matched to a gene. The CDR3 is 13 amino acids. Germline-derived CDR1 and CDR2 are MNHEY and SVGAGI. The CDR3 DNA follows: TGTGCCAGCATTAGGGGGCGCGGGGATGGCTACACCTTC. Protein sequence: CASIRGRGDGYTF.

The rearrangement links TRBV7-9 to TRBJ2-6; D is possibly TRBD1 (6 bases). V was clipped by 5 bases and J by 1 base, with 9 bases between them. Looked up from germline, CDR1 is SEHNR and CDR2 is FQNEAQ (reference sequence). The CDR3 has 15 residues. CDR3 DNA: TGTGCCAGCAGCCGGACAGAATCTGGGGCCAACGTCCTGACTTTC. Residues: CASSRTESGANVLTF.

This clone was found once. The V call is TRBV6-5, the J call TRBJ2-2; D uncertain. Germline V CDR1 and CDR2: MNHEY, SVGAGI. Trimming took off 2 bases at V and 7 bases at J, with 8 bases between the two ends. The CDR3 has 13 residues. DNA of the CDR3: TGTGCCAGCAGTTACGGGCCTTTCGGGGAGCTGTTTTTT. As protein: CASSYGPFGELFF.

This chain joins TRBV28 and TRBJ1-3; perhaps TRBD1 as D (6 bases). The CDR3 has 18 residues. Looked up from germline, CDR1 is MDHEN and CDR2 is SYDVKM. V was shortened by 5 bases and J by 8 bases, with 28 bases between the two germline ends. CDR3 sequence: CASSPATAGGATGDTIYF. DNA for the CDR3: TGTGCCAGCAGTCCCGCCACGGCGGGGGGCGCGACGGGGGACACCATATATTTT.

This clone has more than one count but fewer than ten. V is TRBV7-2 and J is TRBJ2-7, with TRBD1 identical over 7 bases. Germline trimming cut 1 base from V and 4 bases from J; bases unmatched to any gene: 4. The CDR3 is made up of 14 amino acids. Per the germline V gene, CDR1 is SGHTA and CDR2 is FQGNSA. The CDR3 loop reads CASSLGGQNYEQYF. In DNA, the CDR3 is TGTGCCAGCAGCTTAGGGGGACAGAATTACGAGCAGTACTTC.

A few counts support this clone. This chain links TRBV27 with TRBJ2-3; perhaps TRBD2 as D (5 bases). The ends were cut back, 3 bases at V and 3 bases at J, with 10 bases in the middle. This CDR3 has 14 amino acids. Per germline, CDR1 MNHEY and CDR2 SMNVEV (reference sequence). The CDR3 DNA reads TGTGCCAGCAGTTTTCTCGGGGTTACAGATACGCAGTATTTT. Encoded protein: CASSFLGVTDTQYF.

V usage is TRBV7-9 and J usage is TRBJ2-3; possibly TRBD2 for D (7 bases). The length of the CDR3 is 15 residues. The ends were cut back, 2 bases at V and 4 bases at J, with 13 bases in the middle. Germline-derived CDR1 and CDR2 are SEHNR and FQNEAQ (reference sequence). The CDR3 sequence is CASSLRGGGPDTQYF. CDR3 in DNA: TGTGCCAGCAGCTTACGAGGGGGAGGGCCAGATACGCAGTATTTT.

The genes are TRBV5-1 and TRBJ2-1, with 9 nucleotides matching TRBD2. This CDR3 comprises 14 residues. Germline V CDR1 and CDR2: SGHRS, YFSETQ. Germline trimming cut 0 bases from V and 12 bases from J; bases unmatched to any gene: 7. CDR3 DNA: TGCGCCAGCAGCTTGGAGGGACTAGCCAGAGGGCAGTTCTTC. Protein product: CASSLEGLARGQFF.

The V gene is TRBV2, the J gene TRBJ1-2, with TRBD1 matching over 7 bases. The trim removed 11 bases at V and 4 bases at J, leaving 19 bases unmatched. Germline assignment: CDR1 SNHLY and CDR2 FYNNEI. The CDR3 is 16 residues long. The CDR3 DNA reads TGTGCCCACAGCAGTCCCTCGTACCGGGACAGCTATGGCTACACCTTC. This encodes CAHSSPSYRDSYGYTF.

The CDR3 coding sequence is TGTGCCAGCAGCGGAGGAGAGGGACAATTTTACGAGCAGTACTTC. Translation: CASSGGEGQFYEQYF. The chain carries TRBV9 and TRBJ2-5; the D gene is possibly TRBD1 (6 bases). The J call may be faulty, since TRBJ2-7 better matches the DNA end. Germline values: CDR1 SGDLS, CDR2 YYNGEE. The CDR3 is made up of 15 amino acids.

This chain joins TRBV4-3 and TRBJ1-2, with D perhaps matching TRBD1 (6 bases). V was cut by 3 bases and J by 6 bases, with 17 bases left in between. The CDR3 spans 15 residues. Per germline, CDR1 LGHNA and CDR2 YSLEER. This CDR3 reads CASSQQGLPSHGYTF. Here the CDR3 DNA reads TGCGCCAGCAGCCAGCAGGGGCTCCCATCCCATGGCTACACCTTC.

Written as DNA, the CDR3 is TGTGCCAGCAGCTTAGCGGGGGGACTCCAGCATTTT. Translation gives CASSLAGGLQHF. The chain joins TRBV11-2 to TRBJ1-5; D perhaps matches TRBD1 (5 bases). V dropped 1 base and J dropped 12 bases, with 10 bases sitting between them. Germline-derived CDR1 and CDR2 are SGHAT and FQNNGV. This CDR3 spans 12 amino acids.

The chain is built from TRBV5-4 and TRBJ2-1; the D gene is possibly TRBD2 (5 bases). Germline V lookup: CDR1 SGHNT, CDR2 YYREEE (reference sequence). Trimming shortened V by 0 bases and J by 3 bases, and 13 bases separated the two germline ends. The CDR3 totals 16 residues. CDR3 sequence (DNA): TGTGCCAGCAGCTTGGGGGTGGGAGTGGGCTACAATGAGCAGTTCTTC. It yields the protein CASSLGVGVGYNEQFF.

The V and J genes are TRBV4-1 and TRBJ2-7; maybe TRBD1 (6 bases). The CDR3 is 14 amino acids. Looked up from germline, CDR1 is MGHRA and CDR2 is YSYEKL. Trimming removed 3 bases at V and 6 bases at J, with 15 bases between. CDR3 loop: CASSQDPTGIEQYF. CDR3 DNA sequence: TGCGCCAGCAGCCAGGACCCCACAGGGATCGAGCAGTACTTC.

This chain joins TRBV18 and TRBJ1-1, with TRBD1 matching over 7 bases. The J segment lost 1 base and the V segment lost 4 bases, leaving 3 bases of the junction unmatched. The CDR3 has 14 residues. Germline CDR1 KGHSH, CDR2 LQKENI. CDR3 nucleotide sequence: TGTGCCAGCTCACGGGACAGCCGGAACACTGAAGCTTTCTTT. It codes for CASSRDSRNTEAFF.

The rearrangement links TRBV21-1 to TRBJ2-7; TRBD1, the D gene given by the table, was not confirmed from the DNA. TRBV21-1 is a recognized pseudogene. The CDR3 runs 19 residues. CDR3 in amino acids: CASSKAVETHRGLPYEQYF. Written as DNA, the CDR3 is TGTGCCAGCAGCAAAGCCGTGGAGACCCACAGGGGGCTTCCCTACGAGCAGTACTTC.

The chain employs TRBV6-5 and TRBJ2-7, with 9 bases fitting TRBD1. V trimming: 2 bases; J trimming: 2 bases; junction bases outside the gene matches: 7. Germline V gene lookup returns CDR1 MNHEY and CDR2 SVGAGI. The CDR3 contains 16 residues. This CDR3 reads CASSYGTTGGPYEQYF. As DNA, the CDR3 is TGTGCCAGCAGTTACGGTACGACAGGGGGACCCTACGAGCAGTACTTC.

About this clone: At one boundary the junction diverges from the germline segment, which might be a read error. This chain uses TRBV30 with TRBJ2-4, with no clear D. The CDR3 is made up of 12 amino acids. Per the germline V gene, CDR1 is GTSNPN and CDR2 is SVGIG (reference sequence). CDR3 DNA sequence: TGTGCCTGGAGGGCAGCCAAAAACAGTCAGTACTTC. As protein: CAWRAAKNSQYF.